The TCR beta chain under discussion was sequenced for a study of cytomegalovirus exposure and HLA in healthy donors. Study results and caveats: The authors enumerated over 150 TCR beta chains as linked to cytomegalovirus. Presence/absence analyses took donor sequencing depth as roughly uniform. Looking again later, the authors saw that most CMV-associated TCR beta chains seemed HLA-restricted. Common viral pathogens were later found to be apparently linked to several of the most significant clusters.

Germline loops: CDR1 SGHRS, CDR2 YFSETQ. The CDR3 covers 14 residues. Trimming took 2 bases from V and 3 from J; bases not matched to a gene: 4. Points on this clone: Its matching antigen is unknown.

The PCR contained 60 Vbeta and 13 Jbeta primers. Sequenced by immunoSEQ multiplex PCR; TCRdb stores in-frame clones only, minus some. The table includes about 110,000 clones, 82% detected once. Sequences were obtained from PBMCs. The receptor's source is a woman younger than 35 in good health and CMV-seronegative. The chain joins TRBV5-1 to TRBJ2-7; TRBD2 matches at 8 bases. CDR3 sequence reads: CASSFLGGDYEQYF. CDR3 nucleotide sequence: TGCGCCAGCAGCTTCCTCGGGGGGGACTACGAGCAGTACTTC.